This TCR beta chain emerged from a study of human T cells and chemical hapten exposure (dated by TCRdb to the early 2020s). Background for the entire study: For sensitization, 2% DPC in acetone was applied to a roughly 2 cm by roughly 2 cm area of upper inner arm skin. Weekly therapeutic DPC doses were additionally applied to the scalp of patients throughout the roughly 25-week study period. Patch testing on the upper back used Finn chambers containing 0.01% DPC, with scoring done after 6 days according to International Contact Dermatitis Research Group standards. Alopecia areata with under or over 50% scalp involvement, alopecia totalis and alopecia universalis were represented in the patient cohort, which was mostly female. Libraries were pooled for sequencing, and per-sample TCR yields varied mainly because of small differences in library volumes within the pool. This study followed changes in the peripheral blood TCR repertoire in vivo during primary and secondary sensitization of alopecia patients to the hapten diphenylcyclopropenone (DPC). Blood samples were taken from patients before sensitization (week 0) and at 2, 6 and about 24 weeks after DPC sensitization. Approximately 28 alopecia patients provided blood for TCR sequencing at one to four time points (pre-sensitization, 2, 6 and 24 weeks). Each blood RNA sample was used to sequence both TCR alpha and TCR beta chains.

Regarding this clonotype: The antigen it binds to is not known. No base qualities exist here, and no much larger clone lies one base off it.

This specimen's time point label, per the study, means: patch test 1, 2 weeks after DPC sensitization. The treatment or condition tag for this specimen amounts to: therapeutic diphenylcyclopropenone sensitization with weekly scalp DPC. Unfractionated whole blood was collected in Tempus Blood RNA tubes, and total RNA was extracted from that blood. At every patch-test visit, the blood draw took place before the patch test was put on. Patients were considered eligible if aged 18 to 70, diagnosed with alopecia and deemed suitable for DPC therapy, and patients were excluded if pregnant. Library preparation employed RACE. TCRdb names NextSeq 500 as the instrument used. During library preparation, unique molecular identifiers were attached to individual cDNA molecules so that TCRs could be counted in a quantitative, reproducible way. Concerning the study's data processing: Samples had a median of roughly 100,000 TCRs, with a range from about 23,224 to 690,600. V, J and CDR3 annotation of the TCR reads was performed with the Decombinator software suite. For PS versus PT1 abundance plots, all samples were subsampled to the same number of TCRs (28,000). Expanded TCRs were defined as absent before sensitization and observed at least eight times at the 2-week time point. TCRdb reprocessed the public reads (quality trimming at Q25 with fastp, clone calling with MiXCR) and kept in-frame beta chains. All rows with the same CDR3 protein become a single entry with the most common DNA and genes. TCRdb, not the original authors, processed these V and J calls. The sample table contains around 34,000 distinct CDR3 sequences; only one count was recorded for over 5.5% of them. The ten largest make up roughly 9.2% of the sample.

From the cysteine through the phenylalanine, the CDR3 covers 15 amino acids. Only the CDR3 DNA is retained, 45 bases long and in frame from the first base. After removal of 4 bases from V and 1 base from J, the junction retains 6 bases not matched to a gene. The germline V gene supplies CDR1 SGHRS and CDR2 YFSETQ. Overall study outcomes, separate from this receptor: No change with DPC sensitization was found in the number of TCRs above 1 in 1000 frequency, and no evidence of global repertoire structure alterations was found. All patients had alopecia, a presumed autoimmune disease, so their immune response might differ from that of healthy individuals. Expanded TCRs formed significantly more large CDR3 similarity clusters than pre-sensitization or healthy control sets, consistent with antigen-driven responses. Patch test score was positively correlated with the number of PT1 expanded TCRs, with significance at thresholds 8, 16 and 32 but not at 4. After repeated subsampling, changes were observed in the strength of the expansion versus patch-test correlation and in the threshold at which the correlation became significant.

The receptor chain draws on TRBV5-1 and TRBJ1-2, and TRBD1 matches 8 of the central bases. The source is a woman aged 25 to 39 with alopecia areata. Some clones in this sample may be carry-over from other donors' samples. This specimen consisted of whole blood, obtained in connection with sensitization to the hapten diphenylcyclopropenone (DPC). In nucleotide form, the sequence is TGCGCCAGCAGCCTGGACAGGGCAGTTAACTATGGCTACACCTTC. This sequence encodes CASSLDRAVNYGYTF.